This is a list of T cell receptor beta chains from one sample in a study of cytomegalovirus exposure and HLA in healthy donors. The assay was immunoSEQ multiplex PCR, and TCRdb's table has in-frame clones only and misses some. Of approximately 110,000 clones in the sample, 60% to 70% are singletons; the top ten hold 3.8%. The specimen sequenced was PBMCs. The receptors here all came from a man aged 25-45 years in good health and CMV-seropositive. The CDR3 runs from the conserved cysteine through the conserved F or W. A D gene is named only where the DNA matches it firmly. Only part of the rows carry a size: once, few, many, or a class if the clone is expanded.

J | V | D | size | DNA | CDR3
TRBJ1-1 | TRBV10-3 | - | - | TGTGCCATCAGTGAAGATCGGGGGATTCTAATGAACACTGAAGCTTTCTTT | CAISEDRGILMNTEAFF
TRBJ2-5 | TRBV5-4 | - | - | TGTGCCAGCAGCTTGGAAGGGGTAGAGACCCAGTACTTC | CASSLEGVETQYF
TRBJ2-1 | TRBV5-1 | TRBD1 | - | TGCGCCAGCAGCGTAGGGGGCTGGCAGTTCTTC | CASSVGGWQFF
TRBJ1-4 | TRBV29-1 | - | - | TGCAGCGTGGGGGGGCGGGACACTTCTGAAAAACTGTTTTTT | CSVGGRDTSEKLFF
TRBJ2-7 | TRBV5-6 | - | few | TGTGCCAGCAGCTTCGGGGGGCCAGGGGAGCAGTACTTC | CASSFGGPGEQYF
TRBJ1-5 | TRBV6-5 | - | once | TGTGCCAGCCAGGACCCGGGGGGACAGCCCCAGCATTTT | CASQDPGGQPQHF
TRBJ2-2 | TRBV18 | - | - | TGTGCCAGCTCACCACTTCAGGGGATCGGCGCCGGGGAGCTGTTTTTT | CASSPLQGIGAGELFF
TRBJ1-2 | TRBV5-4 | - | - | TGTGCCAGCAGCTTGGGACACCTATCAAACTATGGCTACACCTTC | CASSLGHLSNYGYTF
TRBJ2-7 | TRBV7-9 | - | - | TGTGCCAGCAGCCCCCCAAAGCGGCCCTACGAGCAGTACTTC | CASSPPKRPYEQYF
TRBJ2-2 | TRBV7-6 | - | - | TGTGCCAGCAGCTTACTGGGGAGAGGGCGAAACACCGGGGAGCTGTTTTTT | CASSLLGRGRNTGELFF
TRBJ2-5 | TRBV7-8 | - | - | TGTGCCAGCAGCCCAGGACGGGGATACATGGCCCAGTACTTC | CASSPGRGYMAQYF
TRBJ2-2 | TRBV5-1 | - | - | TGCGCCAGCAACAGTGCGGGGCTAAACACCGGGGAGCTGTTTTTT | CASNSAGLNTGELFF
TRBJ2-7 | TRBV20-1 | - | - | TGCAGTGCCCAGGGTTACGAGCAGTACTTC | CSAQGYEQYF
TRBJ1-1 | TRBV5-1 | - | - | TGCGCCAGCAGCGGAGAACAGGGAGCGAACACTGAAGCTTTCTTT | CASSGEQGANTEAFF
TRBJ2-2 | TRBV7-6 | - | - | TGTGCCAGCAGCTTAGCCCCCGCAGGCACCGGGGAGCTGTTTTTT | CASSLAPAGTGELFF
TRBJ1-6 | TRBV19 | TRBD1 | - | TGTGCCAGTAGATCCGACAGGGTACAATCACCCCTCCACTTT | CASRSDRVQSPLHF
TRBJ1-6 | TRBV6-1 | - | once | TGTGCCAGCAGGGGCGGGGGATCCTATAATTCACCCCTCCACTTT | CASRGGGSYNSPLHF
TRBJ2-7 | TRBV19 | - | - | TGTGCCAGTAGTATCAACCCCGGAGGTCCCTACGAGCAGTACTTC | CASSINPGGPYEQYF
TRBJ2-7 | TRBV6-5 | TRBD1 | - | TGTGCCAGCAGCCCCGGGACAGGGAAGGTCGAGCAGTACTTC | CASSPGTGKVEQYF
TRBJ1-3 | TRBV13 | - | - | TGTGCCAGCAGCTCACCCTCAGCTGGAAACACCATATATTTT | CASSSPSAGNTIYF
TRBJ2-5 | TRBV5-1 | TRBD1 | - | TGCGCCAGCAGCATTCAAGGACAGGCGTTGGAGACCCAGTACTTC | CASSIQGQALETQYF
TRBJ1-3 | TRBV7-6 | TRBD1 | once | TGTGCCAGCAGCTTCCTCGTGACAGGGGTAGGAAACACCATATATTTT | CASSFLVTGVGNTIYF
TRBJ2-1 | TRBV11-3 | TRBD2 | - | TGTGCCAGCAGCTCAAGAGCGGGGGGGCCGTACAATGAGCAGTTCTTC | CASSSRAGGPYNEQFF